This entry is about one T cell receptor (beta chain). The CDR3 consists of 14 residues. The data belong to a study of yellow fever vaccine responses in identical twins. TCRdb processed the RT-PCR reads anew with MiXCR; each CDR3 protein has one entry. The sample contains over 8,500 distinct CDR3 sequences, under 85% of which appear only once. The chain joins TRBV12-1 to TRBJ2-1. TRBV12-1 is marked as a pseudogene. Sequences were derived from T cells from blood (PBMCs), unsorted or a sorted subset (not recorded which), sampled before or after yellow fever vaccination (not recorded which). The receptor was derived from a woman younger than 35 who received the yellow fever vaccine. The CDR3 DNA follows: TGTGCCAGCAGCTTTTTTCCAGATAACAATGAGCAGTTCTTC. Its protein product is CASSFFPDNNEQFF.